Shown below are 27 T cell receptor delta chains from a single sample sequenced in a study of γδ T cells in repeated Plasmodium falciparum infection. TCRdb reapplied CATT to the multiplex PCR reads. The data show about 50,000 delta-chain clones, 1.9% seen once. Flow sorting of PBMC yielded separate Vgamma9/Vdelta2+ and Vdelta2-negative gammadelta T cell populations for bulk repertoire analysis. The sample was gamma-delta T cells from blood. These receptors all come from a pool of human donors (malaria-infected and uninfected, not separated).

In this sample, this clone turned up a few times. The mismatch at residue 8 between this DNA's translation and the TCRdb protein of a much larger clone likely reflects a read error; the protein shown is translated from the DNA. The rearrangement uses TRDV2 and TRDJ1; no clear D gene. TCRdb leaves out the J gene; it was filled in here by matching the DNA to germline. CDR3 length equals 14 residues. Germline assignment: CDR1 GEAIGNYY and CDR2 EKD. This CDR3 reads CASDLSRSSRQLIF. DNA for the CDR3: TGTGCCAGTGACCTCTCGAGGTCCTCAAGGCAACTCATCTTT.

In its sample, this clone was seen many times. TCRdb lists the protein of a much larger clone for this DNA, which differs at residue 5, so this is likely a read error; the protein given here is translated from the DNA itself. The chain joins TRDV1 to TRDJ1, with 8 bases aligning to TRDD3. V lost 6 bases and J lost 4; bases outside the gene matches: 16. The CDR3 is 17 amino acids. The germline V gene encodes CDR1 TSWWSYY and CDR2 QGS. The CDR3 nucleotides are TGTGCTCTTGGCGCCCCTACAAACCTGGGGGACCTCGATAAACTCATCTTT. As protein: CALGAPTNLGDLDKLIF.

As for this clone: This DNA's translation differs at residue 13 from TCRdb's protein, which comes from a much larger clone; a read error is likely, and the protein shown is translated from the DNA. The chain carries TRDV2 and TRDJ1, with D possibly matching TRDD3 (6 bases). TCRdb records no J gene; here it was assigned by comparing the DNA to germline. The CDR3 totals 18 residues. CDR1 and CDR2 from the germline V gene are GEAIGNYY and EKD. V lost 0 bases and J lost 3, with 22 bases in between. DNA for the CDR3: TGTGCCTGTGACACCCTTTCTCCAAGAGATACGGGGGCCGATAAACTCATCTTT. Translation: CACDTLSPRDTGADKLIF.

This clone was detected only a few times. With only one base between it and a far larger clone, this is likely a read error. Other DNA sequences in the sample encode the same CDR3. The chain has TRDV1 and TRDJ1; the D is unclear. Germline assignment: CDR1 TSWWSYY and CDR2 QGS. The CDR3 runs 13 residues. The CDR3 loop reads CALGGYNTDKLIF. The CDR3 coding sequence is TGTGCTCTTGGGGGTTATAACACCGATAAGCTCATCTTT.

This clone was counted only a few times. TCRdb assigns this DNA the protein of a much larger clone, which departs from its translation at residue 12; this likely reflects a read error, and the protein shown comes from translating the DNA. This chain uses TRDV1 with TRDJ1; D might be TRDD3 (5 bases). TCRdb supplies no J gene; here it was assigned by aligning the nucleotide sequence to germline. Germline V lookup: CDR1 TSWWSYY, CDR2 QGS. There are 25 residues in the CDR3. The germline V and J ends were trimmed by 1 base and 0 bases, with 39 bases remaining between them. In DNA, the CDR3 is TGTGCTCTTGGGGAACCCTATCTCCCCTTTCGACACGGGGTGGGGACCTTACGGTACACCGATAAACTCATCTTT. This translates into CALGEPYLPFRHGVGTLRYTDKLIF.

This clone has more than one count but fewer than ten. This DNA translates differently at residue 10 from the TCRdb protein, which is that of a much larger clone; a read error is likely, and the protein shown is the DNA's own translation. CDR3 nucleotides: TGTGCCTTTAGGATTGTTACTACTTCCCTTTCGTACTGGGGGATACGCGTTAAGAATACCGATAAACTCATCTTT. It is translated as CAFRIVTTSLSYWGIRVKNTDKLIF. V and J are TRDV3 and TRDJ1; 13 bases are a match to TRDD3. Germline V gene data show CDR1 as TVYSNPD and CDR2 as GDNSRS (reference sequence). Trimming at V came to 0 bases and at J to 2 bases, leaving 33 bases not matched to a gene. CDR3 length: 25 residues.

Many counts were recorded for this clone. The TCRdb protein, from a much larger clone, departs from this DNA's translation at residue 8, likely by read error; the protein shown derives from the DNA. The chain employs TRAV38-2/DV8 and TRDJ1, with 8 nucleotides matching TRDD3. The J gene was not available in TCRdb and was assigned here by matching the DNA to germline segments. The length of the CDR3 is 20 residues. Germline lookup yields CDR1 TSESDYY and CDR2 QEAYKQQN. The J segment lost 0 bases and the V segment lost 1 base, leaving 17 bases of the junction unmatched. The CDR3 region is CAYRSFYLPWGYLYTDKLIF. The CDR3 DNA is TGTGCTTATAGGAGCTTCTACCTCCCCTGGGGATACTTGTACACCGATAAACTCATCTTT.

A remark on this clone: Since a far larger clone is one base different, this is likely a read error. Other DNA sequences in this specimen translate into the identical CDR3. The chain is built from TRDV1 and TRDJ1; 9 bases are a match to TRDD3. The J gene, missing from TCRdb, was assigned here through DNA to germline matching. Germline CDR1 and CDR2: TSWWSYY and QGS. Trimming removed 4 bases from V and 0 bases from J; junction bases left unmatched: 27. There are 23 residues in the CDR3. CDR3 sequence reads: CALGAPYEFLLWGIGAYTDKLIF. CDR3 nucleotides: TGTGCTCTTGGGGCACCCTATGAATTCCTACTTTGGGGGATAGGAGCTTACACCGATAAACTCATCTTT.

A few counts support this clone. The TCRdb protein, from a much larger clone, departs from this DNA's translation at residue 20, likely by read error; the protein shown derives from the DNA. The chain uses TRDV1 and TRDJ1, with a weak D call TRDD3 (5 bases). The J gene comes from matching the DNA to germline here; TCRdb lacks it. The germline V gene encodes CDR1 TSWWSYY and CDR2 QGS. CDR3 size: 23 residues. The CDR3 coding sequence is TGTGCTCTTGGGGAATTTTTGGGGAATTTTATCGGAAGGCTACCCCTCTCTAACGATGAACTCATCTTT. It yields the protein CALGEFLGNFIGRLPLSNDELIF.

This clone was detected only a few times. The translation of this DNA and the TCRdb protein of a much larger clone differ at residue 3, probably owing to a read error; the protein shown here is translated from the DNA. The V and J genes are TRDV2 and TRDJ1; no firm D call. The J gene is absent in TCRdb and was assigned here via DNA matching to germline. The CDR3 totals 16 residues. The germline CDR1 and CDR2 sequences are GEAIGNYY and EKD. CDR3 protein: CARDTEEEEGTDKLIF. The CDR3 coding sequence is TGTGCCCGTGACACCGAGGAAGAAGAGGGCACCGATAAACTCATCTTT.

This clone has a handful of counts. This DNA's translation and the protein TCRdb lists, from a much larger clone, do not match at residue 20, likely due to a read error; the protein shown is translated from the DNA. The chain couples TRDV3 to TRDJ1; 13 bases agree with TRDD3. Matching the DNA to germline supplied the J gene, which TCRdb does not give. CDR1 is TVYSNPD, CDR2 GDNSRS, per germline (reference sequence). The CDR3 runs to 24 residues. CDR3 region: CAFSLPDQGLPTSTGGYEAEKLIF. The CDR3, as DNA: TGTGCCTTTAGCTTACCAGACCAGGGCCTTCCTACCAGTACTGGGGGATACGAGGCCGAGAAACTCATCTTT.

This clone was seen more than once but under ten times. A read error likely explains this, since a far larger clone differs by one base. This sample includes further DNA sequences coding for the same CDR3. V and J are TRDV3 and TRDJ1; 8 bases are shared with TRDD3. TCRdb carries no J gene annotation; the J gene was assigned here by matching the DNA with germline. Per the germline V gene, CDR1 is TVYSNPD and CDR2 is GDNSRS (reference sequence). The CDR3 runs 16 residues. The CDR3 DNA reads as TGTGCTTTTGATTACTGGGGGCCAGCGTACACCGATAAACTCATCTTT. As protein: CAFDYWGPAYTDKLIF.

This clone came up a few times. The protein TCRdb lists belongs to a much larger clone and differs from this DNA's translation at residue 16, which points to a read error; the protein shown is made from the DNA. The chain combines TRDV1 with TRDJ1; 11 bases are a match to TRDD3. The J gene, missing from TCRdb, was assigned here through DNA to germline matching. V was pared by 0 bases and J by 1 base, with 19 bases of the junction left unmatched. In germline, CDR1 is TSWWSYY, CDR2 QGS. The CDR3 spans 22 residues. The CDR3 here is CALGELQILFGYWGICTDKLIF. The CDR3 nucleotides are TGTGCTCTTGGGGAACTACAGATCCTATTTGGCTACTGGGGGATATGCACCGATAAACTCATCTTT.

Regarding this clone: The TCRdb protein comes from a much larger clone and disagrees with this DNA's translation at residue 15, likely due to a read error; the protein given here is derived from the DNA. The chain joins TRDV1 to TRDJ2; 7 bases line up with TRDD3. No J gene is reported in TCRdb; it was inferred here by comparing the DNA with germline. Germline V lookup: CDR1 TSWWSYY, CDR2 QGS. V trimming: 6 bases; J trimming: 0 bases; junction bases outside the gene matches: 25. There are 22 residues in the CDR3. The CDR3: CALGLKSRRMGDHYPLTAQLFF. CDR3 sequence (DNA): TGTGCTCTTGGCCTAAAATCCCGGCGAATGGGGGACCACTATCCTTTGACAGCACAACTCTTCTTT.

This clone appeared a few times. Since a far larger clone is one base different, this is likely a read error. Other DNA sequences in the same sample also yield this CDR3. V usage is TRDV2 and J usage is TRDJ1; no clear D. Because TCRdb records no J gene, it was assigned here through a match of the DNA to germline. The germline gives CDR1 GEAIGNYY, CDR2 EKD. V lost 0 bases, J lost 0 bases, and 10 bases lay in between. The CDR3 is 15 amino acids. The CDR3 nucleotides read TGTGCCTGTGACACCAAAGGGTTAAACACCGATAAACTCATCTTT. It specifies CACDTKGLNTDKLIF.

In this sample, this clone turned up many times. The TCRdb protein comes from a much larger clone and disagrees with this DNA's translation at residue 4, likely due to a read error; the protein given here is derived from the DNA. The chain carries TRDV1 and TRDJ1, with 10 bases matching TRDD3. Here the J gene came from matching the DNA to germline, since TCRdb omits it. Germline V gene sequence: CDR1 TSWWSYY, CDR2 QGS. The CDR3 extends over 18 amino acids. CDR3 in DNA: TGTGCTCTTAGGGAACCCTCACGCCTGGGGGATAATCCCGATAAACTCATCTTT. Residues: CALREPSRLGDNPDKLIF.

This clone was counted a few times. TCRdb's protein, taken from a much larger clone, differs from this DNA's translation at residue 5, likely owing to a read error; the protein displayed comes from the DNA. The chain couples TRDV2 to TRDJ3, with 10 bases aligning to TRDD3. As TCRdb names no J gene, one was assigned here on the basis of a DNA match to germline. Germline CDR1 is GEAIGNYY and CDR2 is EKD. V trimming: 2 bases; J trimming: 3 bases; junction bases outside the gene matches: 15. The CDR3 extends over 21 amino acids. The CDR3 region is CACDRLMGDTKTNWDTRQMFF. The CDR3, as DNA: TGTGCCTGTGACAGGTTGATGGGGGATACCAAAACGAACTGGGACACCCGACAGATGTTTTTC.

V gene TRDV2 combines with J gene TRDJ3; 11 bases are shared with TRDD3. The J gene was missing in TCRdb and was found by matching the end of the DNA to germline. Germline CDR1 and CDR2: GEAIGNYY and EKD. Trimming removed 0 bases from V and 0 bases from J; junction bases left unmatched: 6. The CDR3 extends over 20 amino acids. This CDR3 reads CACDTLGDTRSSWDTRQMFF. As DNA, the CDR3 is TGTGCCTGTGACACCCTGGGGGATACACGATCCTCCTGGGACACCCGACAGATGTTTTTC.

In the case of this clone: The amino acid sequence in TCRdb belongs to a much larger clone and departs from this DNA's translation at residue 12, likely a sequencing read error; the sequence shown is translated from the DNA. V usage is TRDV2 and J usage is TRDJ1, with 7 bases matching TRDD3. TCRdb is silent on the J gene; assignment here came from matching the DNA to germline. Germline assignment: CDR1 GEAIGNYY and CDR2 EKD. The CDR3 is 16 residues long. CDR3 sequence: CACDTVGDGDTGKLIF. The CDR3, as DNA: TGTGCCTGTGACACCGTGGGGGACGGGGACACCGGTAAACTCATCTTT.

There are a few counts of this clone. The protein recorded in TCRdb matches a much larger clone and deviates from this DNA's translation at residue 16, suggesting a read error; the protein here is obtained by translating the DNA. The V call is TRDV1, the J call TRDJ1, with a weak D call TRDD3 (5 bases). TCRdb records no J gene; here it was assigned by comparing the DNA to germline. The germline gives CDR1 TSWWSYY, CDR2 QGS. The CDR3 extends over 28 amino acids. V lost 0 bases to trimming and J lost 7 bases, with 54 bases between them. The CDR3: CALGELSHEAPVPGRIYWPPGVSIKLIF. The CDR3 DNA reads TGTGCTCTTGGGGAACTCTCTCACGAGGCCCCCGTCCCAGGACGCATTTACTGGCCTCCCGGTGTATCGATTAAACTCATCTTT.

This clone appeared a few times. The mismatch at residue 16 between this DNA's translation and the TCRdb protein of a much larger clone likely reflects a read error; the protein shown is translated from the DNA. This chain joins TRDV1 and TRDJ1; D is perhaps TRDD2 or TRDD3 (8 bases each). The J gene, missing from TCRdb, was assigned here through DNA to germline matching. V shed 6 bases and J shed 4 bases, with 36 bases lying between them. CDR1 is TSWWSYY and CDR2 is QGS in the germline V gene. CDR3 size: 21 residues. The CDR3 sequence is CALGFLPLSYWGLRYIDKLIF. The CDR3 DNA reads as TGTGCTCTTGGCTTCCTACCCCTGTCGTACTGGGGGCTCCGGTACATCGATAAACTCATCTTT.

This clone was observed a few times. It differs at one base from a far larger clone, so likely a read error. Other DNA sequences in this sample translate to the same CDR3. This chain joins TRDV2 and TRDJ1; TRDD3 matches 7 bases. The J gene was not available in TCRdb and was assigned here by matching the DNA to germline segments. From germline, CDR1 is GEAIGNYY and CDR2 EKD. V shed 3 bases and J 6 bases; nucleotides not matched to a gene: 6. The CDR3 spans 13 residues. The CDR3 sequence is CACDLLGDNKLIF. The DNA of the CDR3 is TGTGCCTGTGACCTACTTGGGGATAATAAACTCATCTTT.

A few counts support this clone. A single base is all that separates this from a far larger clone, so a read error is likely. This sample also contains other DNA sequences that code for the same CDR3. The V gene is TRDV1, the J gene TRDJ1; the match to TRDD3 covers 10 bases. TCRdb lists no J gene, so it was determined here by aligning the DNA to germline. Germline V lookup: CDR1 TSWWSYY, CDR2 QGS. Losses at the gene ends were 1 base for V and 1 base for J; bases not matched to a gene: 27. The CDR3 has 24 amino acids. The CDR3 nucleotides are TGTGCTCTTGGGGAACCGGGTAAACTTCCTCAAACGTACTGGGGGATTAGGGGCACCGATAAACTCATCTTT. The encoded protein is CALGEPGKLPQTYWGIRGTDKLIF.

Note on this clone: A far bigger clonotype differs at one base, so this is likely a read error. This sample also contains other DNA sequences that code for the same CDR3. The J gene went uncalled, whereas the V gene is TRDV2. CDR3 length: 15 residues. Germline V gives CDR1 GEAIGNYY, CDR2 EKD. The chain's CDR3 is CACDTVQRNTDKLIF. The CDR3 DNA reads TGTGCCTGTGACACCGTCCAGCGTAACACCGATAAACTCATATTT.

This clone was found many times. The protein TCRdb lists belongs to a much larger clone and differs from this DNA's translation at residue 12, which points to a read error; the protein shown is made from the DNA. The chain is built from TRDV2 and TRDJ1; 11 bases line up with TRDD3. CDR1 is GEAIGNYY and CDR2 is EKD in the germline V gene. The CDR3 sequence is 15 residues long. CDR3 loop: CACDPLGDSTDELIF. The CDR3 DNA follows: TGTGCCTGTGACCCACTGGGGGATAGCACCGATGAACTCATCTTT.

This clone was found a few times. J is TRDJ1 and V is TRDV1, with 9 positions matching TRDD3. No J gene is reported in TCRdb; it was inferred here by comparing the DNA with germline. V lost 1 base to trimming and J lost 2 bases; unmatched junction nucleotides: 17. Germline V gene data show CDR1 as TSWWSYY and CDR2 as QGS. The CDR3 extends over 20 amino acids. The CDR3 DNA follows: TGTGCTCTTGGGGAACGGGTGGGTGGGCTTTTACTGGGGGAAACCGATAAACTCATCTTT. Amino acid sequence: CALGERVGGLLLGETDKLIF.

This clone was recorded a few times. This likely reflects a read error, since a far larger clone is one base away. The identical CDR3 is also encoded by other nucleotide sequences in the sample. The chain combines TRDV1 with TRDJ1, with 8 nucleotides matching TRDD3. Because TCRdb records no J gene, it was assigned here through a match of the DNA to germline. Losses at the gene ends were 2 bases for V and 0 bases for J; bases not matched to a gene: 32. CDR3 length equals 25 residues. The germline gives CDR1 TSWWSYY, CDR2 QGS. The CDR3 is CALGESHFFFPSFLGDSGYTDKLIF. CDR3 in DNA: TGTGCTCTTGGGGAATCACACTTCTTCTTCCCCTCCTTTCTGGGGGACTCGGGTTACACCGATAAACTCATCTTT.